This T cell receptor (beta chain) was recovered during a study of CD8+ T cells in alopecia areata. Study background: Each of the treated patients was given oral tofacitinib, 5 to 10 mg twice daily, for moderate-to-severe alopecia areata. Tofacitinib dosing lasted 6 to 18 months, which was then followed by 6 months off drug. Study-wide results and caveats: Unlike in mice, where it was clearer, TCR sharing across patients was less clear, possibly HLA-related.

Looked up from germline, CDR1 is SGHRS and CDR2 is YFSETQ. V lost 1 base and J 3 bases, leaving 17 bases between the germline ends. The CDR3 contains 17 residues. This clone was seen more than once but under ten times. What it recognizes is unknown. Alopecia areata patients gave lesional scalp punch biopsies and peripheral blood samples. RNA was extracted and reverse transcribed into cDNA as the sequencing template. Method: immunoSEQ multiplex PCR; TCRdb's copy keeps in-frame clones and lacks some. The sample includes 10,000 to 15,000 clones, around three fifths of them seen just once. The sequence derives from a human donor with alopecia areata. The gene calls are TRBV5-1 and TRBJ2-1; TRBD2 is a possible D gene (6 bases). Source material: skin. CDR3 amino acids: CASSLKLFSGDYNEQFF. As DNA, the CDR3 is TGCGCCAGCAGCTTGAAGCTTTTTAGCGGTGACTACAATGAGCAGTTCTTC. The full variable domain, rest sourced from reference TRBV5-1 and TRBJ2-1, is KAGVTQTPRYLIKTRGQQVTLSCSPISGHRSVSWYQQTPGQGLQFLFEYFSETQRNKGNFPGRFSGRQFSNSRSEMNVSTLELGDSALYLCASSLKLFSGDYNEQFFGPGTRLTVL.